This T cell receptor beta chain was found in a study of T cell responses to AZD1222 COVID-19 vaccine. The method was immunoSEQ multiplex PCR; TCRdb's version includes in-frame clones alone and lacks a portion of them. The sample lists 72,000 or so clones, about nine tenths seen once, with roughly a quarter in the top ten. Comments on this clone: The antigen remains unidentified.

Study-level findings and limits: In a largely white British group with more females than males, clonal diversity was possibly underestimated. The number of AZD1222 recipients seropositive at baseline was only 6 or 7. CD4 TCRs covered the whole spike, strongest at regions 160-218 and 743-854. In all cases, repertoires were sampled only after the peak T cell response.

V lost 3 bases to trimming and J lost 4 bases, with 4 bases between them. The CDR3 has 12 residues. Per the germline V gene, CDR1 is GTSNPN and CDR2 is SVGIG (reference sequence). This TCR derives from an adult in good health. The sequencing used peripheral blood, collected on day 0 of AZD1222 vaccination. This chain uses TRBV30 with TRBJ2-6; the D is unclear. As DNA, the CDR3 is TGTGCCTGGAGAAGGGGGGCCAACGTCCTGACTTTC. Its protein product is CAWRRGANVLTF.